The 6 T cell receptor beta chains below were found in one sample sequenced in a study of beta chain features in type 1 diabetes. For these TCRs, the target antigens are not known. Study outcomes and limitations: TCRB CDR3 length was moderately but significantly reduced in all four CD4+ subsets of Type 1 diabetes patients.

cDNA synthesis used the whole RNA isolate, giving expressed TCRB sequences. TCRdb's table, derived via immunoSEQ multiplex PCR, lists solely in-frame clones and lacks some. The sample lists a few hundred thousand clones; 8% to 10% were seen once. The sequenced material came from central memory CD4+ T cells from blood. All receptors derive from a man aged 25 to 40 with type 1 diabetes.

The CDR3 here is CASSVSSREVGETQYF. The DNA for the CDR3 is TGTGCCAGCAGCGTAAGCTCGCGGGAGGTAGGAGAGACCCAGTACTTC. The chain uses TRBV9 and TRBJ2-5, with 8 bases lining up with TRBD2. The CDR3 is 16 amino acids. With V trimmed by 1 base and J by 4 bases, 9 bases remained unmatched. CDR1 is SGDLS, CDR2 YYNGEE, per germline.

This CDR3 is CASFNPRQDNEQFF. DNA of the CDR3: TGCGCCAGTTTTAATCCTCGGCAGGACAATGAGCAGTTCTTC. The V call is TRBV5-1, the J call TRBJ2-1; D is unclear. The length of the CDR3 is 14 residues. V was shortened by 8 bases and J by 5 bases, with 17 bases between the two germline ends. Germline loops: CDR1 SGHRS, CDR2 YFSETQ.

The chain links TRBV7-2 to TRBJ2-2; D gene uncertain. Germline V lookup: CDR1 SGHTA, CDR2 FQGNSA. The CDR3 runs 12 residues. V was pared by 3 bases and J by 7 bases, with 6 bases between. The CDR3 here is CASSFRYGELFF. CDR3 DNA: TGTGCCAGCAGCTTTCGGTACGGGGAGCTGTTTTTT.

This clone was seen many times. V gene TRBV4-3 combines with J gene TRBJ2-7; TRBD2 matches at 7 bases. CDR1 and CDR2 (germline): LGHNA, YSLEER. J gave up 0 bases and V 4 bases, and 6 bases lay outside the gene matches. There are 15 residues in the CDR3. CDR3 amino acids: CASSPSGTNSYEQYF. CDR3 nucleotide sequence: TGCGCCAGCAGCCCGAGCGGGACCAACTCCTACGAGCAGTACTTC.

The J gene is TRBJ2-2, the V gene TRBV5-4; TRBD2 agrees at 7 bases. The CDR3 runs to 14 residues. Germline CDR1 is SGHNT and CDR2 is YYREEE (reference sequence). With 5 bases clipped from V and 6 bases from J, the junction kept 7 bases outside the gene matches. The DNA of the CDR3 is TGTGCCAGCAGTCAAAGACTAGCCCCCGGGGAGCTGTTTTTT. This codes for CASSQRLAPGELFF.

This clone occurred a few times. The chain recombines TRBV19 with TRBJ1-6, with D tentatively TRBD1 (5 bases). CDR3 length equals 12 residues. Germline assignment: CDR1 LNHDA and CDR2 SQIVND (reference sequence). Trimming removed 9 bases from V and 10 bases from J, with 13 bases in between. CDR3 bases: TGTGCCAGCAGGGTCCAGGAATCACCCCTCCACTTT. Protein sequence: CASRVQESPLHF.